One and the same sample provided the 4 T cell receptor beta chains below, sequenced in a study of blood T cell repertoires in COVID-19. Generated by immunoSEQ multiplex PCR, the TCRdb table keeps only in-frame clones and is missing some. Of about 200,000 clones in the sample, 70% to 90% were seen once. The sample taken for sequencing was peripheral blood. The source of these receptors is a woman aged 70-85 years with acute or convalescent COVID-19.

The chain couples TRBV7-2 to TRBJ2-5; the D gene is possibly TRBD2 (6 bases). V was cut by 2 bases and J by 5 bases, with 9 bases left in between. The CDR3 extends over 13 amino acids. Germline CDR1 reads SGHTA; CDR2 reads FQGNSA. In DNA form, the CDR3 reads TGTGCCAGCAGCTTACACCGGGAGGAGACCCAGTACTTC. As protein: CASSLHREETQYF.

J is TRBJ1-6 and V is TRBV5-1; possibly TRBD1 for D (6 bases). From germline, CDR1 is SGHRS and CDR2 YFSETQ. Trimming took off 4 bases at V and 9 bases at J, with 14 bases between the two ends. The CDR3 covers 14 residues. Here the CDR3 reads CASSPGGLGSPLHF. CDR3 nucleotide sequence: TGCGCCAGCAGCCCGGGGGGGCTCGGTTCACCCCTCCACTTT.

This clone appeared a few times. CDR3 sequence: CASSGSQGPTAFF. The CDR3 coding sequence is TGTGCCAGCTCAGGGTCGCAGGGGCCGACGGCTTTCTTT. The V call is TRBV18, the J call TRBJ1-1, with a weak D call TRBD1 (6 bases). CDR1 and CDR2 from the germline V gene are KGHSH and LQKENI. The CDR3 is 13 residues long. Trimming took off 5 bases at V and 11 bases at J, with 18 bases between the two ends.

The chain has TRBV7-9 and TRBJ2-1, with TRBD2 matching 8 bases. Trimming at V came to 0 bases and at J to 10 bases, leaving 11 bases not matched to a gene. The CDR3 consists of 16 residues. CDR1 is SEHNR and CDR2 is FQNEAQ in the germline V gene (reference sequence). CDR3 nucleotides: TGTGCCAGCAGCTTAGCGTCGGGAGGGCCTAAGTTGGAGCAGTTCTTC. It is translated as CASSLASGGPKLEQFF.